This TCR beta chain is drawn from a study of T-cell reconstitution after alpha-beta-depleted transplantation in children. Study-wide findings and caveats: High day-60 TCRbeta diversity in some patients came from surviving recipient T cells and thymic progenitors. It was newly produced T cells that mostly accounted for T-cell counts and diversity one year after transplant. In patients about two months after transplant, alpha-beta T cells reportedly arose from several hundred expanded graft clones.

The V gene's germline CDR1 is SGDLS and CDR2 YYNGEE. The CDR3 has 12 amino acids. V was clipped by 0 bases and J by 4 bases, with 2 bases between them. Unique molecular identifiers were used to barcode this TCRbeta library. TCRdb used MiXCR to reprocess the PCR reads, holding one entry per CDR3 protein. The sample carries roughly 670,000 distinct CDR3 sequences, around 14% recorded once. At least ten counts were recorded for this clonotype. Its specificity is unknown. The chain links TRBV9 to TRBJ2-1, with D uncertain. Sequences were derived from PBMCs, sampled before TCRalphabeta/CD19-depleted stem cell transplant. The clonotype originates from a girl aged 2 to 9 with congenital amegakaryocytic thrombocytopenia, due to receive a stem cell transplant. For the CDR3, the DNA is TGTGCCAGCAGCGTAGGTTACAATGAGCAGTTCTTC. Translating gives CASSVGYNEQFF.